This TCR beta chain was captured by sequencing in a study of immune evolution from preneoplasia to lung adenocarcinoma. Study-wide points: Compared with EGFR-mutant or double wild-type lesions, KRAS-mutant nodules were more clonal. Later-stage lesions seemingly showed higher T cell density and diversity than normal lung. Top clone frequencies peaked in normal lung, apparently declining through invasive adenocarcinoma.

V was cut by 2 bases and J by 8 bases, with 7 bases left in between. The length of the CDR3 is 11 residues. CDR1 and CDR2 from the germline V gene are DFQATT and SNEGSKA (reference sequence). As to this clone: The antigen remains undetermined.

The data were produced by immunoSEQ multiplex PCR, yet TCRdb's version contains in-frame clones alone and is incomplete. The data show thousands of clones, around 80% seen once. The sequence was collected from a person aged 50-59 years with lung adenocarcinoma. Sequencing was done on a sample of FFPE invasive lung adenocarcinoma tissue. The chain couples TRBV20-1 to TRBJ2-1; D gene ambiguous. As DNA, the CDR3 is TGCAGTGCTAGAACTTCTGATGAGCAGTTCTTC. Residues: CSARTSDEQFF.